A few counts support the clone carrying this T cell receptor (beta chain). Its antigen is unknown. Other nucleotide sequences from this sample produce the same CDR3. The source of the sample is a study of cytomegalovirus exposure and HLA in healthy donors. V gave up 0 bases and J gave up 11 bases, with 10 bases separating them. In germline, CDR1 is GTSNPN, CDR2 SVGIG (reference sequence). The CDR3 covers 11 residues. Vbeta (60) and Jbeta (13) primers were used in the PCR. Here immunoSEQ multiplex PCR was the method, and the copy in TCRdb shows in-frame clones only, minus some. The sample has 180,000 or so clones, around four fifths seen once. Whole-study findings and limits: Further analysis, carried out later, found HLA-associated TCR beta chains more clonally expanded than equally common other chains.

The chain combines TRBV30 with TRBJ1-1; D might be TRBD1 (6 bases). The TCR was taken from a female donor in good health and CMV-seronegative. Sequencing used PBMCs. CDR3 protein: CAWSVGQGAFF. CDR3 DNA sequence: TGTGCCTGGAGTGTCGGGCAGGGGGCTTTCTTT. Using reference TRBV30 and TRBJ1-1 for the parts outside the CDR3, the full variable domain is SQTIHQWPATLVQPVGSPLSLECTVEGTSNPNLYWYRQAAGRGLQLLFYSVGIGQISSEVPQNLSASRPQDRQFILSSKKLLLSDSGFYLCAWSVGQGAFFGQGTRLTVV.